This T cell receptor beta chain was identified during a study of T cell changes during pregnancy in multiple sclerosis. The length of the CDR3 is 16 residues. Germline CDR1 MNHNS, CDR2 SASEGT. V gave up 2 bases and J gave up 7 bases, with 17 bases separating them. This table comes from immunoSEQ multiplex PCR, and its TCRdb copy is limited to in-frame clones, with some not included. The profile covers 90,000 to 95,000 clones, with 90% to 95% appearing a single time and roughly 4.5% taken by the ten largest. Sequenced material: peripheral blood, taken in the first trimester of pregnancy. The genes are TRBV6-1 and TRBJ2-2, with D tentatively TRBD2 (7 bases). The receptor was isolated from a female donor with multiple sclerosis, enrolled in a pregnancy study. As DNA, the CDR3 is TGTGCCAGCAGTGAAATCGTAGGGGGGGGCGACGGGGAGCTGTTTTTT. This sequence encodes CASSEIVGGGDGELFF.